The sequence of this T cell receptor (beta chain) was determined in a study of blood T cells in healthy people across ages. Study outcomes and limitations: TCR beta diversity correlated strongly with naive T cell percentage. Investigators treated diversity estimates from one million T cells as underestimates.

Next came a second PCR, run for about 7 to 12 cycles, which used a sample-barcoded 5' primer along with a J-beta primer mix. TCRdb reanalysed the 5' RACE reads using MiXCR and keeps one entry per CDR3 protein. The repertoire holds hundreds of thousands of distinct CDR3 sequences, more than 45% seen once, with about 13% in the top ten. CDR3 length: 15 amino acids. The trim removed 1 base at V and 7 bases at J, leaving 5 bases unmatched. Germline V lookup: CDR1 MGHRA, CDR2 YSYEKL. On this clonotype itself: Its antigen is not known.

This TCR was sampled from a woman of 80 years or more in good health. The chain employs TRBV4-1 and TRBJ2-2; TRBD2 agrees at 8 bases. Source material: blood. The CDR3 sequence is CASSQVIAGNGELFF. The CDR3 DNA reads as TGCGCCAGCAGCCAAGTAATAGCGGGGAACGGGGAGCTGTTTTTT.